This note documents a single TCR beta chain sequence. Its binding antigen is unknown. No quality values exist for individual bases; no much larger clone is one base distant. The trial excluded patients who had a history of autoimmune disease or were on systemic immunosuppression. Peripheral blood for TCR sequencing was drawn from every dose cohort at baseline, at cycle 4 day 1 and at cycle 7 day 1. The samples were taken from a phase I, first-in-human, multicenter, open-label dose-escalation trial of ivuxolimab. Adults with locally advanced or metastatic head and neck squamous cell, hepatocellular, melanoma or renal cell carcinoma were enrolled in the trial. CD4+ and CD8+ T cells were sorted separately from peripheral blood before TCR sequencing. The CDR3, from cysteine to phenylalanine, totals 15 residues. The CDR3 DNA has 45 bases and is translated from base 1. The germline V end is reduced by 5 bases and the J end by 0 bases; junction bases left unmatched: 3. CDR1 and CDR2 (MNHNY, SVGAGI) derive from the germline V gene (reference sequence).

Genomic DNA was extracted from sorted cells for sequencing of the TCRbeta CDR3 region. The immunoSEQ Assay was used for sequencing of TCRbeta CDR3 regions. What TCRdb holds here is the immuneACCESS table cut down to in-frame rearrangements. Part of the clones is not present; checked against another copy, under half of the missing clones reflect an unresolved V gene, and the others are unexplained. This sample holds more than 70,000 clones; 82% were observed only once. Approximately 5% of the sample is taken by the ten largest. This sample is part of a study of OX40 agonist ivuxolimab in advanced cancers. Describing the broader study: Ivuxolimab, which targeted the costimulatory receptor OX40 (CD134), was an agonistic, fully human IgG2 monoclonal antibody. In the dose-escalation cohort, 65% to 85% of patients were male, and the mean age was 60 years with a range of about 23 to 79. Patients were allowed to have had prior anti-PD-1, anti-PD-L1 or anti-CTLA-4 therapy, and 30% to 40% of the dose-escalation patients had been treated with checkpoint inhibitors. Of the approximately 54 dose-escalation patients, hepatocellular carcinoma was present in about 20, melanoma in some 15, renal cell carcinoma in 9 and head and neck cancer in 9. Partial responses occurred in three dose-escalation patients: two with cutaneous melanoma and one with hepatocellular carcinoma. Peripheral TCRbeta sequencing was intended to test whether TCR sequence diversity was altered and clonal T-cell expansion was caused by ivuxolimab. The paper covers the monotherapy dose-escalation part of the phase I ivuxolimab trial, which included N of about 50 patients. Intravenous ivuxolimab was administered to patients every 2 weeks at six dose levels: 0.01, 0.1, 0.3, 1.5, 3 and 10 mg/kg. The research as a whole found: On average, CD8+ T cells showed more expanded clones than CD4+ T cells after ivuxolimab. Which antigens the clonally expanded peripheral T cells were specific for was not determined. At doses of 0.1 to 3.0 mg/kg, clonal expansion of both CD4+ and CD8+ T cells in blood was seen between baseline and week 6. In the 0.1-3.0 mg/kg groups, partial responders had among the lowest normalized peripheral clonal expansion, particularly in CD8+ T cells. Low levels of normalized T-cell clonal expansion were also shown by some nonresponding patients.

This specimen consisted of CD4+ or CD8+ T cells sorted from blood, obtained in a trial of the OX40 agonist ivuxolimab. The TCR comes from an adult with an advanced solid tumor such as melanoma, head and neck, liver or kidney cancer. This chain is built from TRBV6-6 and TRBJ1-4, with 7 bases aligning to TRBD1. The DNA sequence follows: TGTGCCAGCAGTCCCCAGGGGGCAACTAATGAAAAACTGTTTTTT. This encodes CASSPQGATNEKLFF.